The 6 T cell receptor beta chains below were found in one sample sequenced in a study of shared clonotypes between healthy human individuals. The repertoire was sequenced with immunoSEQ multiplex PCR; TCRdb's copy has only in-frame clones and lacks some. The sample consists of fewer than 2.5 million clones, 93% of them appearing once. The specimen sequenced was naive CD4+ T cells from PBMCs. Indicated subset: CD45RA+ positively selected. These receptors were collected from a man younger than 35 in good health. Some clones in this sample may be carry-over from other donors' samples.

The rearrangement links TRBV6-6 to TRBJ1-1; D gene ambiguous. CDR1 and CDR2 from the germline V gene are MNHNY and SVGAGI (reference sequence). Deletions cut 6 bases from V and 7 bases from J, with 9 bases between. The CDR3 spans 11 residues. CDR3 DNA sequence: TGTGCCAGCAGCTCCACCCTTGAAGCTTTCTTT. As protein: CASSSTLEAFF.

This chain uses TRBV27 with TRBJ2-1, with 9 nucleotides matching TRBD1. The CDR3 has 16 amino acids. Germline V gene sequence: CDR1 MNHEY, CDR2 SMNVEV (reference sequence). Trimming removed 6 bases from V and 7 bases from J; junction bases left unmatched: 13. In nucleotides, the CDR3 is TGTGCCAGCAGGAAACAGGGGGCTATAGCTGTAAATGAGCAGTTCTTC. Protein: CASRKQGAIAVNEQFF.

V gene TRBV5-1 combines with J gene TRBJ2-1; 9 positions match TRBD1. The junction had 10 bases not matched to a gene; V was cut back by 4 bases and J by 8 bases. Germline CDR1 is SGHRS and CDR2 is YFSETQ. The CDR3 covers 15 residues. The CDR3 loop is CASSTLGTGLDEQFF. In DNA, the CDR3 is TGCGCCAGCAGCACCCTAGGGACAGGGTTGGATGAGCAGTTCTTC.

In regard to this clone: Other nucleotide sequences from this sample produce the same CDR3. This chain uses TRBV18 with TRBJ2-5; D remains ambiguous. CDR1 is KGHSH, CDR2 LQKENI, per germline. V shed 3 bases and J shed 2 bases, with 4 bases lying between them. The CDR3 spans 12 residues. CDR3 DNA: TGTGCCAGCTCACCCAGTCAAGAGACCCAGTACTTC. This sequence encodes CASSPSQETQYF.

This chain joins TRBV27 and TRBJ2-1; 13 bases are shared with TRBD2. CDR3 size: 16 residues. Germline V CDR1 and CDR2: MNHEY, SMNVEV (reference sequence). Germline trimming cut 4 bases from V and 9 bases from J; bases unmatched to any gene: 9. CDR3 sequence: CASSSPLAGGSVEQFF. The CDR3 coding sequence is TGTGCCAGCAGTTCACCACTAGCGGGAGGGTCGGTTGAGCAGTTCTTC.

This clone was found once. The chain has TRBV5-1 and TRBJ2-3; D unresolved. Between the trimmed V and J ends, which lost 0 bases and 6 bases, there was a span of 14 bases. This CDR3 is built from 15 residues. Looked up from germline, CDR1 is SGHRS and CDR2 is YFSETQ. CDR3 region: CASSLVVPGPDTQYF. CDR3 coding DNA: TGCGCCAGCAGCTTGGTGGTCCCAGGCCCCGATACGCAGTATTTT.